The clone carrying this TCR beta chain was counted a few times. Its antigen is unknown. The data are from a study of blood T cells in healthy people across ages. Germline assignment: CDR1 SGDLS and CDR2 YYNGEE. V lost 2 bases to trimming and J lost 9 bases; unmatched junction nucleotides: 3. The CDR3 totals 14 residues. Points from the study as a whole: Age brought a roughly linear fall in TCR beta diversity measured per million T cells.

A second PCR of about 6 to 12 cycles used a sample-barcoded 5' primer and a J-beta primer mix. Each cDNA molecule was tagged by a template-switch adaptor with 12 random nucleotides. TCRdb analysed the 5' RACE reads with MiXCR anew, one entry per CDR3 protein. Here the sample spans 700,000 to 850,000 distinct CDR3 sequences, about 48% being singletons. The V gene is TRBV9, the J gene TRBJ2-1, with 12 bases lining up with TRBD1. Material: blood. The sequence was obtained from a man aged 80 or over in good health. The CDR3 DNA is TGTGCCAGCAGCGTGGGGACAGGGGGCGTTGAGCAGTTCTTC. Its translation: CASSVGTGGVEQFF.